The source of this TCR beta chain is a study of shared clonotypes between healthy human individuals. Replicate PCRs from sorted subsets contained 200 ng DNA, which is 30,000 to 35,000 T cell genomes. Some clones are missing from TCRdb's copy, which holds only in-frame ones; the method was immunoSEQ multiplex PCR. The data contain approximately 2,300,000 clones, just under 95% of them seen just once; the ten biggest clones take up around 0.4%. The CDR3 has 16 residues. The V gene lost 1 base and the J gene lost 0 bases, with 11 bases spanning the gap. Germline-derived CDR1 and CDR2 are SGHTA and FQGNSA.

Specimen: naive CD4+ T cells from PBMCs. As to subset: CD45RA+ positively selected. The TCR originated in a man in his late teens or twenties in good health. Some clones in this sample may be carry-over from other donors' samples. This chain links TRBV7-2 with TRBJ2-3; D might be TRBD2 (5 bases). The CDR3 DNA follows: TGTGCCAGCAGCTTAGTTAGCGTCCCTAGCACAGATACGCAGTATTTT. Encoded protein: CASSLVSVPSTDTQYF.